A single sample is the source of the 24 T cell receptor beta chains below, sequenced in a study of blood T cell repertoires in COVID-19. The repertoire was sequenced with immunoSEQ multiplex PCR; TCRdb's copy has only in-frame clones and lacks some. The sample lists about 250,000 clones, roughly 82% occurring once. Specimen: peripheral blood. Receptor source: a woman older than 75 with active or convalescent COVID-19.

The chain is built from TRBV5-1 and TRBJ1-2; 9 bases map to TRBD1. The V and J ends lost 4 bases and 8 bases, in that order; junction bases with no gene match: 9. The CDR3 is made up of 14 amino acids. Germline lookup yields CDR1 SGHRS and CDR2 YFSETQ. The CDR3 loop reads CASSPDRGYEGYTF. CDR3 sequence (DNA): TGCGCCAGCAGCCCGGACAGGGGTTATGAAGGCTACACCTTC.

This rearrangement joins TRBV5-1 to TRBJ2-1; TRBD2 matches 8 bases. V dropped 4 bases and J dropped 1; count of bases not matched to a gene: 7. The CDR3 runs to 16 residues. Germline V gene data show CDR1 as SGHRS and CDR2 as YFSETQ. CDR3 in DNA: TGCGCCAGCAGCCTTGCTAGCGGGCGTTCCTACAATGAGCAGTTCTTC. This encodes CASSLASGRSYNEQFF.

This chain links TRBV7-9 with TRBJ2-3, with D maybe TRBD2 (5 bases). This CDR3 has 17 residues. Germline CDR1 and CDR2: SEHNR and FQNEAQ (reference sequence). Trimming left V 5 bases short and J 0 bases short, with 18 bases between. CDR3 sequence reads: CASSPWERTASTDTQYF. The CDR3 DNA follows: TGTGCCAGCAGCCCTTGGGAGCGGACCGCTAGCACAGATACGCAGTATTTT.

The gene calls are TRBV6-5 and TRBJ2-5, with D perhaps matching TRBD2 (6 bases). This CDR3 region has 14 residues. The germline V and J ends were trimmed by 8 bases and 1 base, with 14 bases remaining between them. Germline-derived CDR1 and CDR2 are MNHEY and SVGAGI. The CDR3 sequence: CASGRAGPQETQYF. CDR3 in DNA: TGTGCCAGCGGGCGGGCGGGGCCCCAAGAGACCCAGTACTTC.

V and J are TRBV19 and TRBJ2-7; 10 bases are a match to TRBD1. Germline V lookup: CDR1 LNHDA, CDR2 SQIVND (reference sequence). The junction had 8 bases not matched to a gene; V was cut back by 7 bases and J by 2 bases. The CDR3 has 15 residues. The CDR3 reads CASKWGQGPTYEQYF. The CDR3 DNA sequence: TGTGCCAGTAAATGGGGACAGGGGCCTACCTACGAGCAGTACTTC.

The chain has TRBV3-1 (or the pseudogene TRBV3-2) and TRBJ2-1, with 13 bases lining up with TRBD2. Trimming took 4 bases from V and 9 from J; bases not matched to a gene: 9. The CDR3 has 16 amino acids. From germline, CDR1 is LGHDT and CDR2 YNNKEL (reference sequence). CDR3 coding DNA: TGTGCCAGCAGCCCCACCGGGACTAGCGGGATAGGTGAGCAGTTCTTC. Translating it yields CASSPTGTSGIGEQFF.

This clone was counted a few times. This chain uses TRBV9 with TRBJ1-3; the D is unclear. The germline V gene encodes CDR1 SGDLS and CDR2 YYNGEE. The ends were cut back, 0 bases at V and 0 bases at J, with 13 bases in the middle. The CDR3 totals 17 residues. CDR3 DNA: TGTGCCAGCAGCGTAGATTCAGGACTTGTCTCTGGAAACACCATATATTTT. Protein: CASSVDSGLVSGNTIYF.

V usage is TRBV6-5 and J usage is TRBJ1-5, with D unclear. Between the trimmed V and J ends, which lost 6 bases and 3 bases, there was a span of 12 bases. Germline V gives CDR1 MNHEY, CDR2 SVGAGI. The CDR3 extends over 14 amino acids. The CDR3 here is CASRNSLYNQPQHF. CDR3 DNA: TGTGCCAGCAGAAACAGCCTATACAATCAGCCCCAGCATTTT.

The chain joins TRBV15 to TRBJ1-3; D is ambiguous. V was trimmed by 3 bases and J by 0 bases, leaving 12 bases between them. This CDR3 is built from 16 residues. Germline V gives CDR1 LNHNV, CDR2 YYDKDF (reference sequence). CDR3 protein: CATSRASSHSGNTIYF. The CDR3 DNA is TGTGCCACCAGCAGGGCATCAAGTCACTCTGGAAACACCATATATTTT.

The chain carries TRBV12-3 or TRBV12-4 and TRBJ2-3; 8 bases are shared with TRBD1. CDR3 length: 13 residues. Trimming removed 6 bases from V and 1 base from J; junction bases left unmatched: 0. DNA of the CDR3: TGTGCCAGCAGACAGGGGGGCACAGATACGCAGTATTTT. It encodes CASRQGGTDTQYF.

The gene calls are TRBV30 and TRBJ2-3; 7 nucleotides agree with TRBD2. The V gene's germline CDR1 is GTSNPN and CDR2 SVGIG (reference sequence). The CDR3 totals 15 residues. V shed 3 bases and J 2 bases; nucleotides not matched to a gene: 8. The CDR3 coding sequence is TGTGCCTGGAGAGCGGCGGGAGACCCCACAGATACGCAGTATTTT. The encoded protein is CAWRAAGDPTDTQYF.

The chain carries TRBV28 and TRBJ1-4; 8 bases match TRBD1. Germline values: CDR1 MDHEN, CDR2 SYDVKM. With V trimmed by 7 bases and J by 7 bases, 8 bases remained unmatched. The CDR3 sequence is 14 residues long. The CDR3 is CASTTDREFEKLFF. The CDR3 bases are TGTGCCAGCACCACGGACAGGGAATTTGAAAAACTGTTTTTT. The variable domain in full, completed from reference TRBV28 and TRBJ1-4, reads DVKVTQSSRYLVKRTGEKVFLECVQDMDHENMFWYRQDPGLGLRLIYFSYDVKMKEKGDIPEGYSVSREKKERFSLILESASTNQTSMYLCASTTDREFEKLFFGSGTQLSVL.

The CDR3 nucleotides are TGTGCAAGTCGTAAGGTGCAGGGCTCCACCACCTATAATTCACCCCTCCACTTT. It codes for CASRKVQGSTTYNSPLHF. The chain joins TRBV12-2 to TRBJ1-6; TRBD1, as called in the table, went unchecked against the DNA. TRBV12-2 is deemed a pseudogene. There are 18 residues in the CDR3.

There are a few counts of this clone. V gene TRBV28 combines with J gene TRBJ1-2; D might be TRBD1 (6 bases). The germline gives CDR1 MDHEN, CDR2 SYDVKM. The CDR3 spans 14 residues. The germline V and J ends were trimmed by 2 bases and 3 bases, with 10 bases remaining between them. Here the CDR3 DNA reads TGTGCCAGCAGTTTACCACAGGGAGACTATGGCTACACCTTC. Its translation: CASSLPQGDYGYTF.

The chain joins TRBV6-5 to TRBJ1-2; 9 bases align to TRBD1. The germline V gene has CDR1 MNHEY and CDR2 SVGAGI. This CDR3 has 15 amino acids. The junction had 3 bases not matched to a gene; V was cut back by 0 bases and J by 4 bases. CDR3 residues: CASSYSRQGGYGYTF. CDR3 bases: TGTGCCAGCAGTTACTCGAGACAGGGGGGCTATGGCTACACCTTC.

The rearrangement uses TRBV6-2 or TRBV6-3 and TRBJ1-4; 9 bases fit TRBD1. V lost 5 bases, J lost 7 bases, and 5 bases stayed unmatched. CDR1 and CDR2 (germline): MNHEY, SVGEGT. CDR3 length: 14 residues. The CDR3 is CASSRGQGTEKLFF. CDR3 bases: TGTGCCAGCAGTCGTGGACAGGGGACTGAAAAACTGTTTTTT.

The V call is TRBV5-5, the J call TRBJ1-3; D unclear. Trimming stripped 1 base from V and 4 bases from J, with 6 bases between. CDR1 and CDR2 from the germline V gene are SGHKS and YYEKEE (reference sequence). The CDR3 has 13 residues. The CDR3 is CASSLRLGNTIYF. The CDR3 coding sequence is TGTGCCAGCAGCTTGCGGTTAGGAAACACCATATATTTT.

This sequence joins TRBV2 and TRBJ1-2, with 7 bases that match TRBD1. There are 13 residues in the CDR3. Germline CDR1 and CDR2: SNHLY and FYNNEI. The ends lost 6 bases at V and 6 bases at J; junction bases unmatched: 7. In DNA, the CDR3 is TGTGCCAGCAGGAGACAGGGAAACGATGGCTACACCTTC. As protein: CASRRQGNDGYTF.

The gene calls are TRBV4-1 and TRBJ1-1; tentatively, D is TRBD1 (5 bases). Trimming stripped 4 bases from V and 1 base from J, with 13 bases between. Germline CDR1 reads MGHRA; CDR2 reads YSYEKL. This CDR3 is built from 15 residues. This CDR3 reads CASSPQVGENTEAFF. The CDR3 DNA reads as TGCGCCAGCAGCCCACAGGTAGGGGAGAACACTGAAGCTTTCTTT.

The CDR3: CASSVAGTYGYTF. The DNA of the CDR3 is TGTGCCAGCTCTGTCGCAGGAACCTATGGCTACACCTTC. V usage is TRBV18 and J usage is TRBJ1-2; D is unclear. The CDR3 extends over 13 amino acids. V was shortened by 6 bases and J by 4 bases, with 12 bases between the two germline ends. The germline V gene encodes CDR1 KGHSH and CDR2 LQKENI.

This sequence joins TRBV3-1 (or the pseudogene TRBV3-2) and TRBJ2-1; 15 bases fit TRBD2. This CDR3 comprises 16 residues. The ends lost 2 bases at V and 7 bases at J; junction bases unmatched: 3. Germline loops: CDR1 LGHDT, CDR2 YNNKEL (reference sequence). The CDR3 DNA reads TGTGCCAGCAGCCAACGTGGACTAGCGGGAGGGAATGAGCAGTTCTTC. Its translation is CASSQRGLAGGNEQFF.

This clone was observed a handful of times. Other DNA sequences of this sample code for an identical CDR3. The rearrangement uses TRBV27 and TRBJ1-2; D is ambiguous. The V gene lost 2 bases and the J gene lost 3 bases, with 7 bases spanning the gap. Germline CDR1 reads MNHEY; CDR2 reads SMNVEV (reference sequence). This CDR3 has 13 amino acids. Written as DNA, the CDR3 is TGTGCCAGCAGTTTAACCGGAGACTATGGCTACACCTTC. It specifies CASSLTGDYGYTF.

This sequence joins TRBV28 and TRBJ2-7, with 8 bases aligning to TRBD1. The V segment lost 4 bases and the J segment 4 bases; nucleotides outside the gene matches: 9. The CDR3 is 15 amino acids. In germline, CDR1 is MDHEN, CDR2 SYDVKM. CDR3 bases: TGTGCCAGCAGTTCCCCTCAGGGGGCCGAATACGAGCAGTACTTC. It encodes CASSSPQGAEYEQYF.

The V call is TRBV6-6, the J call TRBJ1-5, with unresolved D. Germline CDR1 reads MNHNY; CDR2 reads SVGAGI (reference sequence). The V end lost 2 bases, the J end lost 6 bases, and 5 bases lay between the germline ends. The CDR3 sequence is 12 residues long. The CDR3 reads CASSYGGQPQHF. The CDR3 nucleotides read TGTGCCAGCAGTTACGGAGGTCAGCCCCAGCATTTT.